This T cell receptor beta chain was obtained from a study of blood T cells in healthy people across ages. On this clonotype itself: The antigen is unknown.

CDR1 and CDR2 from the germline V gene are SGHVS and FNYEAQ. The ends lost 2 bases at V and 6 bases at J; junction bases unmatched: 7. There are 15 residues in the CDR3. Ten milliliters of peripheral blood were drawn from each donor into EDTA-treated tubes. Study-level results: Measured against age, TCR beta diversity per million T cells decreased in a roughly linear manner. Changes seen in expanded clonotypes were possibly confounded by donor CMV status left unknown.

Then a second PCR, running roughly 7 to 11 cycles, was carried out with a sample-barcoded 5' primer and a J-beta primer mix. With 12 random nucleotides, a template-switch adaptor tagged each individual cDNA molecule. TCRdb used MiXCR to reprocess the 5' RACE reads, holding one entry per CDR3 protein. This repertoire shows approximately 810,000 distinct CDR3 sequences, around 26% found once; its top ten account for 17%. Sequenced input: blood. V gene TRBV7-6 combines with J gene TRBJ2-1; TRBD2 agrees at 7 bases. This clonotype was obtained from a woman aged 80 or over in good health. This CDR3 is CASSLLAGASNEQFF. CDR3 nucleotides: TGTGCCAGCAGCTTACTTGCGGGAGCAAGCAATGAGCAGTTCTTC.